This T cell receptor (beta chain) was sequenced in a study of siplizumab effects on memory and regulatory T cells. Some 92,000 TCR templates were assayed per sample. This table comes from immunoSEQ multiplex PCR, and its TCRdb copy is limited to in-frame clones, with some not included. Seen here are over 50,000 clones, over 65% observed once, and the top ten hold approximately 3.4%. V was pared by 5 bases and J by 5 bases, with 21 bases between. Germline lookup yields CDR1 LNHDA and CDR2 SQIVND (reference sequence). The CDR3 length is 16 residues. A remark on this clone: Its antigen is undetermined.

Notes on the study in general: Naive T cells looked more diverse than memory cells and looked like major alloresponse contributors. Left unconfirmed was the suppressive function of proliferating Tregs from siplizumab cultures.

This rearrangement joins TRBV19 to TRBJ1-2; TRBD1 might be the D (5 bases). Sequenced input: memory CD4+ T cells sorted from blood. The receptor's source is a human donor in good health. The CDR3 nucleotides are TGTGCCAGTAGTGCCGGGACTCCCTCGGAGAGGTATGGCTACACCTTC. It yields the protein CASSAGTPSERYGYTF.